These 32 T cell receptor beta chains were all obtained from the same sample, sequenced in a study of Ad26.COV2.S vaccination and SARS-CoV-2 variants. The treatment: some 20 received Ad26.COV2.S at low or high dose, single or two shots; about 5 received placebo; per-sample allocation not given. After the first vaccine or placebo injection, samples were drawn on day 63. Sequenced by immunoSEQ multiplex PCR; TCRdb stores in-frame clones only, minus some. The sample lists fewer than 400,000 clones; around 84% were seen once. The material sequenced was peripheral blood, taken in a trial of Ad26.COV2.S vaccine versus placebo. The receptors were sampled from a person aged 18 to 59 who received the Ad26.COV2.S COVID-19 vaccine or a placebo.

The chain employs TRBV19 and TRBJ2-7, with a weak D call TRBD2 (5 bases). The CDR3 totals 15 residues. Trimming took 4 bases from V and 0 from J, leaving 13 bases between them. Germline V gives CDR1 LNHDA, CDR2 SQIVND (reference sequence). The CDR3 protein is CASSNGRASSYEQYF. CDR3 nucleotide sequence: TGTGCCAGTAGTAACGGGCGGGCAAGCTCCTACGAGCAGTACTTC.

The V and J genes are TRBV7-6 and TRBJ1-5; D unresolved. CDR3 length equals 13 residues. Germline CDR1 SGHVS, CDR2 FNYEAQ. V shed 2 bases and J shed 6 bases, with 8 bases lying between them. CDR3 DNA sequence: TGTGCCAGCAGCTTATGGGAGGGTCAGCCCCAGCATTTT. Protein sequence: CASSLWEGQPQHF. The entire variable domain, with the rest obtained from reference TRBV7-6 and TRBJ1-5, is as follows: GAGVSQSPRYKVTKRGQDVALRCDPISGHVSLYWYRQALGQGPEFLTYFNYEAQQDKSGLPNDRFSAERPEGSISTLTIQRTEQRDSAMYRCASSLWEGQPQHFGDGTRLSIL.

V and J are TRBV9 and TRBJ1-1; 8 bases are shared with TRBD1. The CDR3 covers 14 residues. Trimming at V came to 5 bases and at J to 6 bases, leaving 9 bases not matched to a gene. Germline V gene lookup returns CDR1 SGDLS and CDR2 YYNGEE. In nucleotides, the CDR3 is TGTGCCAGCAGTGCAGGGGGCTTGAGGGCTGAAGCTTTCTTT. The encoded protein is CASSAGGLRAEAFF.

V is TRBV27 and J is TRBJ2-7; 11 bases match TRBD2. Germline V gene sequence: CDR1 MNHEY, CDR2 SMNVEV (reference sequence). The CDR3 contains 17 residues. The V and J ends lost 0 bases and 6 bases, in that order; junction bases with no gene match: 10. The DNA of the CDR3 is TGTGCCAGCAGTTTATCCCGAACAGGGACTAGCGGTTTCGAGCAGTACTTC. As protein: CASSLSRTGTSGFEQYF.

This chain uses TRBV2 with TRBJ2-5; 8 positions agree with TRBD1. The J segment lost 1 base and the V segment lost 10 bases, leaving 11 bases of the junction unmatched. The germline gives CDR1 SNHLY, CDR2 FYNNEI. The CDR3 sequence is 15 residues long. As DNA, the CDR3 is TGTGCCAACGGAAGGGGACAGGCGCGCCAAGAGACCCAGTACTTC. As protein: CANGRGQARQETQYF. Using reference TRBV2 and TRBJ2-5 for the parts outside the CDR3, the full variable domain is EPEVTQTPSHQVTQMGQEVILRCVPISNHLYFYWYRQILGQKVEFLVSFYNNEISEKSEIFDDQFSVERPDGSNFTLKIRSTKLEDSAMYFCANGRGQARQETQYFGPGTRLLVL.

The rearrangement uses TRBV9 and TRBJ1-2; the D gene is possibly TRBD1 (5 bases). The CDR3 loop spans 15 amino acids. Trimming left V 3 bases short and J 3 bases short, with 15 bases between. The germline gives CDR1 SGDLS, CDR2 YYNGEE. CDR3 in DNA: TGTGCCAGCAGCGGCGTAGGACTAGGGGACTATGGCTACACCTTC. It encodes CASSGVGLGDYGYTF.

V gene TRBV4-3 combines with J gene TRBJ2-3; D not resolved. The CDR3 extends over 14 amino acids. Germline loops: CDR1 LGHNA, CDR2 YSLEER. V was clipped by 1 base and J by 0 bases, with 5 bases between them. The chain's CDR3 is CASSQGLSTDTQYF. The CDR3 DNA reads as TGCGCCAGCAGCCAAGGTCTAAGCACAGATACGCAGTATTTT.

Here the CDR3 reads CASSLFADQPQHF. CDR3 nucleotide sequence: TGTGCCAGCAGCTTATTTGCAGATCAGCCCCAGCATTTT. The chain has TRBV7-9 and TRBJ1-5; D is unresolved. V was shortened by 2 bases and J by 5 bases, with 7 bases between the two germline ends. The CDR3 consists of 13 residues. CDR1 is SEHNR and CDR2 is FQNEAQ in the germline V gene (reference sequence).

Written as DNA, the CDR3 is TGTGCCAGCAGCTCACAGGGCTCTCAGCCCCAGCATTTT. This gives the protein CASSSQGSQPQHF. The chain combines TRBV2 with TRBJ1-5; maybe TRBD1 (6 bases). In germline, CDR1 is SNHLY, CDR2 FYNNEI. Trimming cost V 6 bases and J 6 bases, with 12 bases left between them. CDR3 length: 13 amino acids.

The V gene is TRBV5-1, the J gene TRBJ1-2; 7 bases align to TRBD1. This CDR3 is 14 amino acids long. From germline, CDR1 is SGHRS and CDR2 YFSETQ. With V trimmed by 0 bases and J by 4 bases, 3 bases remained unmatched. The CDR3 region has the DNA TGCGCCAGCAGCTTGGCCAGGGGGTTCTATGGCTACACCTTC. Residues: CASSLARGFYGYTF. Full variable domain (remainder filled in from reference TRBV5-1 and TRBJ1-2): KAGVTQTPRYLIKTRGQQVTLSCSPISGHRSVSWYQQTPGQGLQFLFEYFSETQRNKGNFPGRFSGRQFSNSRSEMNVSTLELGDSALYLCASSLARGFYGYTFGSGTRLTVV.

The CDR3 region is CASSYSSLRQGTEAFF. In DNA, the CDR3 is TGTGCCAGCAGTTACTCCAGTTTACGGCAGGGGACTGAAGCTTTCTTT. The chain recombines TRBV6-2 or TRBV6-3 with TRBJ1-1, with D perhaps matching TRBD1 (6 bases). From germline, CDR1 is MNHEY and CDR2 SVGEGT. CDR3 length: 16 residues. The V end lost 0 bases, the J end lost 5 bases, and 16 bases lay between the germline ends.

This clone showed up just a few times. The chain couples TRBV7-8 to TRBJ1-1; 7 nucleotides match TRBD1. There are 14 residues in the CDR3. Unmatched junction bases numbered 8, after V lost 7 bases and J lost 3 bases. CDR1 and CDR2 from the germline V gene are SGHVS and FQNEAQ. CDR3 bases: TGTGCCAGCACCCCGACAGGGACTTACACTGAAGCTTTCTTT. This encodes CASTPTGTYTEAFF. Complete variable domain (other parts from reference TRBV7-8 and TRBJ1-1): GAGVSQSPRYKVAKRGQDVALRCDPISGHVSLFWYQQALGQGPEFLTYFQNEAQLDKSGLPSDRFFAERPEGSVSTLKIQRTQQEDSAVYLCASTPTGTYTEAFFGQGTRLTVV.

This clone was recorded once. The CDR3 is CASSPPDRPNTGELFF. The DNA of the CDR3 is TGTGCCAGCTCACCACCGGACAGACCGAACACCGGGGAGCTGTTTTTT. This chain connects TRBV18 to TRBJ2-2, with a weak D call TRBD1 (6 bases). V was pared by 0 bases and J by 0 bases, with 8 bases between. In germline, CDR1 is KGHSH, CDR2 LQKENI. The CDR3 is 16 amino acids.

V gene TRBV5-1 combines with J gene TRBJ2-1, with 7 positions matching TRBD2. Germline V gene sequence: CDR1 SGHRS, CDR2 YFSETQ. The CDR3 is 15 residues long. The V segment lost 1 base and the J segment 6 bases; nucleotides outside the gene matches: 7. The CDR3 region is CASSLMSSGTNEQFF. The CDR3 DNA follows: TGCGCCAGCAGCTTGATGTCTAGCGGAACCAATGAGCAGTTCTTC.

V usage is TRBV19 and J usage is TRBJ2-6; tentative D call: TRBD2 (6 bases). Deletions cut 3 bases from V and 0 bases from J, with 6 bases between. The germline gives CDR1 LNHDA, CDR2 SQIVND (reference sequence). The CDR3 is made up of 15 amino acids. The CDR3 reads CASSMGGSGANVLTF. The CDR3 DNA reads TGTGCCAGTAGTATGGGGGGCTCTGGGGCCAACGTCCTGACTTTC.

This clone was found a few times. The chain is built from TRBV5-1 and TRBJ2-7, with TRBD2 identical over 10 bases. CDR1 and CDR2 (germline): SGHRS, YFSETQ. J was trimmed by 4 bases and V by 2 bases; bases with no gene match: 3. The CDR3 is made up of 14 amino acids. The CDR3 coding sequence is TGCGCCAGCAGCTTTAGTAGCGGGGGGTACGAGCAGTACTTC. Translating gives CASSFSSGGYEQYF.

CDR3 loop: CASRISGNTIYF. The CDR3 DNA follows: TGTGCCAGCAGGATCTCTGGAAACACCATATATTTT. The gene calls are TRBV2 and TRBJ1-3; D is unresolved. V dropped 6 bases and J dropped 0 bases, with 3 bases sitting between them. The CDR3 has 12 amino acids. Looked up from germline, CDR1 is SNHLY and CDR2 is FYNNEI.

The chain is built from TRBV6-5 and TRBJ2-2; D might be TRBD2 (5 bases). V lost 6 bases to trimming and J lost 0 bases, with 5 bases between them. CDR3 length: 13 amino acids. CDR1 is MNHEY, CDR2 SVGAGI, per germline. Here the CDR3 DNA reads TGTGCCAGCAGGAGGGCGAACACCGGGGAGCTGTTTTTT. This encodes CASRRANTGELFF.

This clone was counted between two and nine times. V and J are TRBV10-3 and TRBJ2-2; D remains ambiguous. V lost 7 bases and J lost 0, with 9 bases in between. The germline CDR1 and CDR2 sequences are ENHRY and SYGVKD. The CDR3 has 14 residues. The CDR3 is CAITSTPNTGELFF. The CDR3 DNA reads as TGTGCCATCACTTCAACGCCGAACACCGGGGAGCTGTTTTTT.

The chain combines TRBV25-1 with TRBJ2-7; perhaps D is TRBD1 or TRBD2 (5 bases each). The CDR3 is 17 residues long. The germline V gene has CDR1 MGHDK and CDR2 SYGVNS. V was pared by 3 bases and J by 2 bases, with 20 bases between. This CDR3 is CASSDNGGRDLTYEQYF. The DNA for the CDR3 is TGTGCCAGCAGTGATAATGGAGGTAGGGACCTTACCTACGAGCAGTACTTC.

The CDR3 bases are TGCGCCAGCAGCCAATACCACGGACAGGGCTCTGGGGCCAACGTCCTGACTTTC. This translates into CASSQYHGQGSGANVLTF. The chain links TRBV4-3 to TRBJ2-6, with TRBD1 identical over 8 bases. The CDR3 sequence is 18 residues long. After removal of 2 bases from V and 0 bases from J, the junction contained 6 bases not matched to a gene. The germline V gene has CDR1 LGHNA and CDR2 YSLEER.

The V and J genes are TRBV11-3 and TRBJ2-2; the match to TRBD2 covers 7 bases. V shed 6 bases, J shed 4 bases, and the junction held 11 bases outside the gene matches. The CDR3 runs to 16 residues. Germline loops: CDR1 SGHNT, CDR2 YENEEA. CDR3 sequence: CASSSQGGAGTGELFF. CDR3 DNA sequence: TGTGCCAGCAGTTCCCAGGGAGGGGCGGGCACCGGGGAGCTGTTTTTT.

The table lists this clone with a few counts. Other DNA sequences in the same sample also yield this CDR3. The rearrangement uses TRBV5-1 and TRBJ2-2; a weak D match, TRBD1 (5 bases). V was shortened by 0 bases and J by 4 bases, with 10 bases between the two germline ends. The CDR3 runs to 15 residues. Germline CDR1 reads SGHRS; CDR2 reads YFSETQ. CDR3 in DNA: TGCGCCAGCAGCTTGGGGCAGGGCGGCACCGGGGAGCTGTTTTTT. Protein: CASSLGQGGTGELFF.

This chain uses TRBV30 with TRBJ1-1; 7 bases fit TRBD1. With 5 bases clipped from V and 5 bases from J, the junction kept 17 bases outside the gene matches. Germline CDR1 reads GTSNPN; CDR2 reads SVGIG (reference sequence). The CDR3 consists of 16 residues. CDR3 DNA sequence: TGTGCCTGGTCCTCAGGGGGGGCGCTCGGACAAACTGAAGCTTTCTTT. This encodes CAWSSGGALGQTEAFF.

The chain combines TRBV3-1 (or the pseudogene TRBV3-2) with TRBJ1-2; D is perhaps TRBD1 (6 bases). CDR1 is LGHDT and CDR2 is YNNKEL in the germline V gene (reference sequence). This CDR3 has 16 residues. V was clipped by 4 bases and J by 3 bases, with 18 bases between them. CDR3 DNA sequence: TGTGCCAGCAGCCCGGGACAAGGATATAAATACTATGGCTACACCTTC. Translating it yields CASSPGQGYKYYGYTF.

The chain employs TRBV18 and TRBJ1-1, with D tentatively TRBD1 (5 bases). Trimming pared 2 bases from V and 7 bases from J, leaving 14 bases between. In germline, CDR1 is KGHSH, CDR2 LQKENI. The length of the CDR3 is 14 residues. In DNA, the CDR3 is TGTGCCAGCTCACCATCGACAGAGACCATTGAAGCTTTCTTT. Residues: CASSPSTETIEAFF.

V gene TRBV7-2 combines with J gene TRBJ2-2, with 11 positions matching TRBD1. The CDR3 is 14 residues long. J lost 9 bases, V lost 4 bases, and 4 bases had no gene match. CDR1 SGHTA and CDR2 FQGNSA come from the germline V gene. This CDR3 is CASSSDRGRRELFF. As DNA, the CDR3 is TGTGCCAGCAGCTCGGACAGGGGGCGGAGGGAGCTGTTTTTT.

The chain carries TRBV2 and TRBJ2-2; D might be TRBD1 (5 bases). V was pared by 10 bases and J by 4 bases, with 13 bases between. The V gene's germline CDR1 is SNHLY and CDR2 FYNNEI. The CDR3 consists of 13 residues. The CDR3 nucleotides are TGTGCCACCAGGGCACCCGGCACCGGGGAGCTGTTTTTT. It codes for CATRAPGTGELFF.

V is TRBV5-4 and J is TRBJ1-3; D is perhaps TRBD1 (5 bases). This CDR3 contains 17 residues. Germline loops: CDR1 SGHNT, CDR2 YYREEE (reference sequence). Trimming removed 4 bases at V and 0 bases at J, with 17 bases between. The chain's CDR3 is CASSAQAGLYSGNTIYF. The CDR3 DNA follows: TGTGCCAGCAGCGCCCAAGCGGGGCTGTACTCTGGAAACACCATATATTTT.

The J gene is TRBJ1-4, the V gene TRBV5-1, with D possibly matching TRBD1 (5 bases). Trimming removed 6 bases at V and 0 bases at J, with 9 bases between. The CDR3 runs 14 residues. The germline CDR1 and CDR2 sequences are SGHRS and YFSETQ. This CDR3 reads CASKEGATNEKLFF. For the CDR3, the DNA is TGCGCCAGCAAGGAAGGGGCAACTAATGAAAAACTGTTTTTT.

The V call is TRBV5-6, the J call TRBJ2-2; the match to TRBD1 covers 7 bases. Germline V gene sequence: CDR1 SGHDT, CDR2 YYEEEE. The CDR3 is 15 amino acids. Trimming took 4 bases from V and 1 from J; bases not matched to a gene: 4. This chain's CDR3 is CASSGRDRNTGELFF. DNA of the CDR3: TGTGCCAGCAGCGGCCGGGACAGGAACACCGGGGAGCTGTTTTTT.

The V gene is TRBV19, the J gene TRBJ2-5; D may match TRBD1 or TRBD2 (5 bases each). Germline assignment: CDR1 LNHDA and CDR2 SQIVND (reference sequence). The V and J ends lost 5 bases and 1 base respectively, with 11 bases between them. This CDR3 has 14 residues. In DNA form, the CDR3 reads TGTGCCAGTAGTGTCCGGGACGTCCAAGAGACCCAGTACTTC. Amino acid sequence: CASSVRDVQETQYF. Full variable domain (outside the CDR3, taken from reference TRBV19 and TRBJ2-5): DGGITQSPKYLFRKEGQNVTLSCEQNLNHDAMYWYRQDPGQGLRLIYYSQIVNDFQKGDIAEGYSVSREKKESFPLTVTSAQKNPTAFYLCASSVRDVQETQYFGPGTRLLVL.